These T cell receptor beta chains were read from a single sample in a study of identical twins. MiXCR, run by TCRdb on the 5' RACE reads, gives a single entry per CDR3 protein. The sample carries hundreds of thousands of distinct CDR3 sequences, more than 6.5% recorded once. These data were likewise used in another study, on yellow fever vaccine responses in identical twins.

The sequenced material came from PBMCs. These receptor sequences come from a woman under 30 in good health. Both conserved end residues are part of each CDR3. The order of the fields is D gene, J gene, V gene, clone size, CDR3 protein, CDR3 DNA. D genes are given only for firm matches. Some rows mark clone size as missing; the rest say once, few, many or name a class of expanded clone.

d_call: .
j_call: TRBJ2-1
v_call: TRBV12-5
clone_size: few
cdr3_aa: CASGLVLDVSYNEQFF
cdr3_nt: TGTGCTAGTGGTTTGGTACTGGATGTCTCCTACAATGAGCAGTTCTTC

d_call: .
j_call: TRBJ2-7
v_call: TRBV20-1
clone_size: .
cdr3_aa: CSADGRVSYEQYF
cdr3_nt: TGCAGTGCCGATGGACGGGTCTCCTACGAGCAGTACTTC

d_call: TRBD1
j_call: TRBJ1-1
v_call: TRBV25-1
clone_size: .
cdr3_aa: CASSGGTGYAFF
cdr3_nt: TGTGCCAGCAGTGGGGGGACAGGGTACGCTTTCTTT

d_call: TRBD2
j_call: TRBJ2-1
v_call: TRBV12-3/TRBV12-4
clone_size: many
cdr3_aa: CASEFGSGVYNEQFF
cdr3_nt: TGTGCCAGCGAGTTTGGGAGCGGGGTATACAATGAGCAGTTCTTC

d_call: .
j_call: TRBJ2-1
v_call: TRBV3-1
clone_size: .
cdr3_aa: CASSQDSGGSYNEQFF
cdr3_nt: TGTGCCAGCAGCCAAGATAGTGGGGGCTCCTACAATGAGCAGTTCTTC

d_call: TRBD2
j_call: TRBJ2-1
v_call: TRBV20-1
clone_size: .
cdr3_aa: CSARTSGILQFF
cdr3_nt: TGCAGTGCAAGGACTAGCGGGATCCTTCAGTTCTTC

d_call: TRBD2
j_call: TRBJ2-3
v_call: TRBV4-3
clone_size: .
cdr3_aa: CASSQQPMGRGTDTQYF
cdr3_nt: TGCGCCAGCAGCCAACAGCCCATGGGGAGGGGCACAGATACGCAGTATTTT

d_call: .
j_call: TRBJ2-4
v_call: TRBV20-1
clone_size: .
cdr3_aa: CSAGAANILAKNIQYF
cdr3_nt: TGCAGTGCTGGGGCGGCTAACATTCTAGCCAAAAACATTCAGTACTTC

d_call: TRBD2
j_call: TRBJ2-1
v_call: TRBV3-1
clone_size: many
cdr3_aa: CASSQAGGLNEQFF
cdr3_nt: TGTGCCAGCAGCCAAGCGGGGGGGCTCAATGAGCAGTTCTTC

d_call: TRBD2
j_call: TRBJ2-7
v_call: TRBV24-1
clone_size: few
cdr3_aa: CATSDGEGEQYF
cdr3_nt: TGTGCCACCAGTGATGGGGAGGGCGAGCAGTACTTC

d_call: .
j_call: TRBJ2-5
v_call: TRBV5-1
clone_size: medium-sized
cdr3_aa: CASSLNSETQYF
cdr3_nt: TGCGCCAGCAGCTTGAACAGCGAGACCCAGTACTTC

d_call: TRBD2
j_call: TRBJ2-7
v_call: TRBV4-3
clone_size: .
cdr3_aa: CASSQDPSGYEQYF
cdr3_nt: TGCGCCAGCAGCCAAGATCCTAGCGGATACGAGCAGTACTTC

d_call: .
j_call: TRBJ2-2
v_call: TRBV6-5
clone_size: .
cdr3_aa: CASSYPSGAALGGELFF
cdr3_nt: TGTGCCAGCAGTTACCCCTCAGGGGCCGCCTTGGGCGGGGAGCTGTTTTTT

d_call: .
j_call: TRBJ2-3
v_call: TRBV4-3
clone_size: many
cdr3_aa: CASSQDLVGTDTQYF
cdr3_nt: TGCGCCAGCAGCCAAGATCTAGTCGGCACAGATACGCAGTATTTT

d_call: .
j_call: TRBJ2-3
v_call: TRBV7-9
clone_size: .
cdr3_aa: CASSPGEITDTQYF
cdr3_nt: TGTGCCAGCTCCCCGGGCGAGATCACAGATACGCAGTATTTT

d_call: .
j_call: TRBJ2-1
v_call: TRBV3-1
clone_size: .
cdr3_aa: CASSPPRNLVYDEQFF
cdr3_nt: TGTGCCAGCAGCCCTCCGCGGAATCTAGTTTACGATGAGCAGTTCTTC

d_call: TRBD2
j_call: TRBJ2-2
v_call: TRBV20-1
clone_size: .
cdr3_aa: CSAGGGLANTGELFF
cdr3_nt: TGCAGTGCTGGGGGGGGACTAGCGAACACCGGGGAGCTGTTTTTT

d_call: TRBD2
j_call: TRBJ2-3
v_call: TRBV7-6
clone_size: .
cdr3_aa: CASSLGSGSSDTQYF
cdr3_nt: TGCGCCAGCAGCTTAGGAAGCGGGAGTTCAGATACGCAGTATTTT